Listed here is a single TCR beta chain. Its specificity is not known. At survey level, the immunoSEQ assay was run in its v3.0 version. Repertoires were generated with immunoSEQ multiplex PCR, while TCRdb's copy carries only in-frame clones and drops some. This sample has about 22,000 clones, with around 85% found just once. The data are from a study of long-term antiretroviral therapy in people with HIV. Trimming took 5 bases from V and 2 from J, leaving 13 bases between them. The CDR3 runs 15 residues. From germline, CDR1 is GTSNPN and CDR2 SVGIG (reference sequence). Study-level results: Repertoire dominance by clones expanded before ART was seen at all time points.

The sample consisted of unsorted PBMCs, taken 1.6 years after starting antiretroviral therapy. This sequence originates from a man aged 35 to 55 with HIV. This chain links TRBV30 with TRBJ2-6; possibly TRBD1 or TRBD2 for D (5 bases each). The CDR3: CAWSQGEPGANVLTF. CDR3 sequence (DNA): TGTGCCTGGTCCCAGGGAGAGCCTGGGGCCAACGTCCTGACTTTC.